This T cell receptor (beta chain) was sequenced for a study of tumor-infiltrating lymphocytes in localized non-small cell lung cancer. The germline V and J ends were trimmed by 4 bases and 4 bases, with 14 bases remaining between them. The CDR3 consists of 14 residues. The germline V gene encodes CDR1 SGHNT and CDR2 YYREEE (reference sequence). The table came from immunoSEQ multiplex PCR; TCRdb's copy has only in-frame clones and leaves some out. The sample holds 15,000 to 20,000 clones, about 45% seen once. Findings and caveats of the study: Immunotypes IM1 and IM2 had similar TCR-derived T-cell fractions. Higher tumor T cell infiltration than in uninvolved lung was supported by TCRbeta sequencing. Tumor T-cell fraction was not associated with recurrence-free survival. Not all patients were TCR sequenced, owing to tissue quantity.

Concerning this clone itself: The antigen remains undetermined.

The sample comprised lung tumor tissue. The chain joins TRBV5-4 to TRBJ1-2, with D perhaps TRBD1 (5 bases). The TCR sequence derives from a human donor with non-small cell lung cancer. CDR3 sequence reads: CASSPGQGSYGYTF. CDR3 sequence (DNA): TGTGCCAGCAGCCCCGGGCAGGGAAGCTATGGCTACACCTTC.